A selection of T cell receptor beta chains follows, all from one sample in a study of identical twins. In TCRdb, the 5' RACE reads were re-called with MiXCR into one record per CDR3 protein. The sample has 150,000 or so distinct CDR3 sequences, under 4.5% seen once. Sequenced material: memory T cells sorted from blood. The receptors here all came from a man aged 18 to 29 in good health. Both conserved end residues are part of each CDR3. D genes are given only for firm matches.

d_call | j_call | v_call | cdr3_aa
TRBD1 | TRBJ1-1 | TRBV29-1 | CSVVQGAGRGEAFF
NA | TRBJ1-6 | TRBV14 | CASSQLSSSPLHF
TRBD2 | TRBJ2-1 | TRBV7-9 | CASSQVATSGRNEQFF
NA | TRBJ1-1 | TRBV20-1 | CSANHNTEAFF
TRBD1 | TRBJ1-2 | TRBV12-3/TRBV12-4 | CASRLGQEYGYTF
TRBD1 | TRBJ2-7 | TRBV29-1 | CSGAGQGINEQYF
TRBD1 | TRBJ1-2 | TRBV5-1 | CASSLGDRGTNYGYTF
NA | TRBJ1-4 | TRBV6-1 | CASSEIGGSRKLFF
NA | TRBJ2-2 | TRBV20-1 | CSARAGANTGELFF
NA | TRBJ1-4 | TRBV30 | CAWSNIDEKLFF
TRBD1 | TRBJ1-2 | TRBV5-6 | CASSLTTGDGYTF
NA | TRBJ2-5 | TRBV5-1 | CASSLGLAETQYF
NA | TRBJ2-6 | TRBV20-1 | CSAVSGANVLTF